Listed below are T cell receptor beta chains from one sample, sequenced in a study of T cell responses to AZD1222 COVID-19 vaccine. The data were produced by immunoSEQ multiplex PCR, yet TCRdb's version contains in-frame clones alone and is incomplete. The sample records roughly 120,000 clones, approximately 83% being singletons. This specimen was peripheral blood, taken on day 0 of MenACWY control vaccination. The receptor set was obtained from an adult in good health. The CDR3 runs from the conserved cysteine through the conserved F or W. A D gene is named only where the DNA matches it firmly. A row's size may be missing; if present it is once, few, many or a size class.

d_gene: TRBD1; abundance: once; v_gene: TRBV5-1; j_gene: TRBJ1-2; CDR3nt: TGCGCCAGCAGCTTTGGGGACAGGTCCTATGGAGGCTACACCTTC; CDR3aa: CASSFGDRSYGGYTF
d_gene: NA; abundance: NA; v_gene: TRBV4-3; j_gene: TRBJ1-1; CDR3nt: TGCGCCAGCAGCCAATTACAAGGGGAGGGGAACACTGAAGCTTTCTTT; CDR3aa: CASSQLQGEGNTEAFF
d_gene: NA; abundance: NA; v_gene: TRBV10-3; j_gene: TRBJ1-5; CDR3nt: TGTGCCATCAGTGAATCTCGAGGGCCGGGCAATCAGCCCCAGCATTTT; CDR3aa: CAISESRGPGNQPQHF
d_gene: TRBD1; abundance: NA; v_gene: TRBV11-2; j_gene: TRBJ1-4; CDR3nt: TGTGCCAGCAGCAGGTTTGGGACAGGGGTTAATGAAAAACTGTTTTTT; CDR3aa: CASSRFGTGVNEKLFF
d_gene: TRBD1; abundance: NA; v_gene: TRBV5-1; j_gene: TRBJ1-3; CDR3nt: TGCGCCAGCAGCCCTACAGGGGGATCTGGAAACACCATATATTTT; CDR3aa: CASSPTGGSGNTIYF
d_gene: NA; abundance: NA; v_gene: TRBV19; j_gene: TRBJ2-7; CDR3nt: TGTGCCAGTAGTAATGGACATCGGACCTTCTACGAGCAGTACTTC; CDR3aa: CASSNGHRTFYEQYF
d_gene: NA; abundance: NA; v_gene: TRBV28; j_gene: TRBJ2-5; CDR3nt: TGTGCCAGCAGTTCGCCCCAAGAGACCCAGTACTTC; CDR3aa: CASSSPQETQYF
d_gene: NA; abundance: NA; v_gene: TRBV21-1; j_gene: TRBJ1-3; CDR3nt: TGTGCCAGCAGCACCAACGACAGGGGCACTGGAAACACCATATATTTT; CDR3aa: CASSTNDRGTGNTIYF
d_gene: NA; abundance: once; v_gene: TRBV9; j_gene: TRBJ1-6; CDR3nt: TGTGCCAGCAGCCGGACAGAGAATTCACCCCTCCACTTT; CDR3aa: CASSRTENSPLHF
d_gene: NA; abundance: NA; v_gene: TRBV28; j_gene: TRBJ2-5; CDR3nt: TGTGCCAGCAGCGACCAGGCCCTGGGGGAGACCCAGTACTTC; CDR3aa: CASSDQALGETQYF
d_gene: NA; abundance: NA; v_gene: TRBV6-6; j_gene: TRBJ1-2; CDR3nt: TGTGCCAGCAGTTACCGAGGGAGGGTTGTCTATGGCTACACCTTC; CDR3aa: CASSYRGRVVYGYTF
d_gene: TRBD1; abundance: NA; v_gene: TRBV7-6; j_gene: TRBJ1-1; CDR3nt: TGTGCCAGCAGCTTATTTGCAGGGGGCCTTAACACTGAAGCTTTCTTT; CDR3aa: CASSLFAGGLNTEAFF
d_gene: TRBD1; abundance: NA; v_gene: TRBV28; j_gene: TRBJ1-4; CDR3nt: TGTGCCAGCAGTTCCACAGGGGCGCGGGAAAAACTGTTTTTT; CDR3aa: CASSSTGAREKLFF
d_gene: NA; abundance: once; v_gene: TRBV3-1/TRBV3-2; j_gene: TRBJ1-3; CDR3nt: TGTGCCAGCAGCCAAGGCCCGGATATCGGAGACACCATATATTTT; CDR3aa: CASSQGPDIGDTIYF
d_gene: NA; abundance: NA; v_gene: TRBV24-1; j_gene: TRBJ2-7; CDR3nt: TGTGCCACCAGTGGTATCCGGGACGGGACCTACGAGCAGTACTTC; CDR3aa: CATSGIRDGTYEQYF
d_gene: NA; abundance: NA; v_gene: TRBV20-1; j_gene: TRBJ2-1; CDR3nt: TGCAGTGCTAGTTACGACTACAATGAGCAGTTCTTC; CDR3aa: CSASYDYNEQFF
d_gene: TRBD1; abundance: NA; v_gene: TRBV4-1; j_gene: TRBJ1-2; CDR3nt: TGCGCCAGCAGCCAAGATAAGGGACAGGGGCAGACGCACACCTTC; CDR3aa: CASSQDKGQGQTHTF
d_gene: NA; abundance: NA; v_gene: TRBV11-3; j_gene: TRBJ1-4; CDR3nt: TGTGCCACTCCCCTAGGGGAAAAACTGTTTTTT; CDR3aa: CATPLGEKLFF
d_gene: NA; abundance: once; v_gene: TRBV7-9; j_gene: TRBJ2-3; CDR3nt: TGTGCCAGCAGCTCGGCCATGAGCACAGATACGCAGTATTTT; CDR3aa: CASSSAMSTDTQYF
d_gene: NA; abundance: NA; v_gene: TRBV9; j_gene: TRBJ1-1; CDR3nt: TGTGCCAGCAGCAGACGGGCGGGACACATGAACACTGAAGCTTTCTTT; CDR3aa: CASSRRAGHMNTEAFF
d_gene: NA; abundance: once; v_gene: TRBV18; j_gene: TRBJ2-7; CDR3nt: TGTGCCAGCTCACCTGGGACGGACACTTACGAGCAGTACTTC; CDR3aa: CASSPGTDTYEQYF
d_gene: TRBD1; abundance: once; v_gene: TRBV4-2; j_gene: TRBJ1-5; CDR3nt: TGTGCCAGCAGCCAAGACACAGGGACAGACTTTAAGCCCCAGCATTTT; CDR3aa: CASSQDTGTDFKPQHF
d_gene: NA; abundance: NA; v_gene: TRBV12-3/TRBV12-4; j_gene: TRBJ2-5; CDR3nt: TGTGCCAGCAGTTTGGTGGAGACCCAGTACTTC; CDR3aa: CASSLVETQYF
d_gene: NA; abundance: NA; v_gene: TRBV24-1; j_gene: TRBJ2-1; CDR3nt: TGTGCCACCAGTGATTCCTACGGGGTTAGCTCCTACAATGAGCAGTTCTTC; CDR3aa: CATSDSYGVSSYNEQFF
d_gene: NA; abundance: NA; v_gene: TRBV6-5; j_gene: TRBJ1-5; CDR3nt: TGTGCCAGCGTCGATCGGTCTAATCAGCCCCAGCATTTT; CDR3aa: CASVDRSNQPQHF
d_gene: NA; abundance: NA; v_gene: TRBV21-1; j_gene: TRBJ2-1; CDR3nt: TGTGCCAGCAGCACCTGGACTAGCGGGCAAGGGCTCAATGAGCAGTTCTTC; CDR3aa: CASSTWTSGQGLNEQFF
d_gene: NA; abundance: NA; v_gene: TRBV27; j_gene: TRBJ2-3; CDR3nt: TGTGCCAGCGGATCCCTCAGGGTTACCACAGATACGCAGTATTTT; CDR3aa: CASGSLRVTTDTQYF
d_gene: TRBD1; abundance: NA; v_gene: TRBV7-2; j_gene: TRBJ1-5; CDR3nt: TGTGCCAGCAGCTTACAGGGGGCTGGCGTATATAGCAATCAGCCCCAGCATTTT; CDR3aa: CASSLQGAGVYSNQPQHF
d_gene: NA; abundance: NA; v_gene: TRBV5-8; j_gene: TRBJ2-7; CDR3nt: TGTGCCAGCAGCTTGGTTCATCCCGGTACCTACGAGCAGTACTTC; CDR3aa: CASSLVHPGTYEQYF
d_gene: NA; abundance: NA; v_gene: TRBV6-4; j_gene: TRBJ2-1; CDR3nt: TGTGCCAGCAGTGTCGAAGGGTGGAGCGGGCGATCCAATGAGCAGTTCTTC; CDR3aa: CASSVEGWSGRSNEQFF
d_gene: TRBD2; abundance: NA; v_gene: TRBV3-1/TRBV3-2; j_gene: TRBJ2-3; CDR3nt: TGTGCCAGCAGCCCGGGGGGTCTCACAGATACGCAGTATTTT; CDR3aa: CASSPGGLTDTQYF
d_gene: NA; abundance: NA; v_gene: TRBV5-1; j_gene: TRBJ1-2; CDR3nt: TGCGCCAGCAGCTTGGACAGGCCCTTGGGCTACACCTTC; CDR3aa: CASSLDRPLGYTF
d_gene: NA; abundance: once; v_gene: TRBV6-2/TRBV6-3; j_gene: TRBJ1-2; CDR3nt: TGTGCCAGCAGTTCGCAACAGGTGTATGGCTACACCTTC; CDR3aa: CASSSQQVYGYTF
d_gene: NA; abundance: NA; v_gene: TRBV18; j_gene: TRBJ2-3; CDR3nt: TGTGCCAGCTCACCGGAGCCGACTAGCACAGATACGCAGTATTTT; CDR3aa: CASSPEPTSTDTQYF
d_gene: NA; abundance: NA; v_gene: TRBV4-2; j_gene: TRBJ1-2; CDR3nt: TGTGCCAGCAGCCAAGTAGTAGGGGGCTACACCTTC; CDR3aa: CASSQVVGGYTF
d_gene: TRBD2; abundance: NA; v_gene: TRBV5-4; j_gene: TRBJ2-3; CDR3nt: TGTGCCAGCAGCCCGTTGACTAGCGGGGGAAATACGCAGTATTTT; CDR3aa: CASSPLTSGGNTQYF
d_gene: NA; abundance: NA; v_gene: TRBV30; j_gene: TRBJ1-3; CDR3nt: TGTGCCTGGAGTCCCTCTGGAAACACCATATATTTT; CDR3aa: CAWSPSGNTIYF
d_gene: NA; abundance: NA; v_gene: TRBV7-2; j_gene: TRBJ1-1; CDR3nt: TGTGCCAGCAGCTTTTCGAACACTGAAGCTTTCTTT; CDR3aa: CASSFSNTEAFF
d_gene: TRBD2; abundance: NA; v_gene: TRBV7-3; j_gene: TRBJ2-1; CDR3nt: TGTGCCAGCAGCTTACGCGGGGGGAGTTACAATGAGCAGTTCTTC; CDR3aa: CASSLRGGSYNEQFF
d_gene: NA; abundance: NA; v_gene: TRBV6-2/TRBV6-3; j_gene: TRBJ2-7; CDR3nt: TGTGCCAGCAGCCTACAAGTCGGGGGGCCCTACGAGCAGTACTTC; CDR3aa: CASSLQVGGPYEQYF
d_gene: NA; abundance: NA; v_gene: TRBV24-1; j_gene: TRBJ1-5; CDR3nt: TGTGCCACCAGTGATGGGGGCGGAGGGGAGCAGCCCCAGCATTTT; CDR3aa: CATSDGGGGEQPQHF
d_gene: NA; abundance: few; v_gene: TRBV19; j_gene: TRBJ2-2; CDR3nt: TGTGCCAGTAGACCGGACTCGTCGGGGGAGCTGTTTTTT; CDR3aa: CASRPDSSGELFF
d_gene: NA; abundance: once; v_gene: TRBV4-2; j_gene: TRBJ1-2; CDR3nt: TGTGCCAGCAGCCAAGCTGACAGGACCAACTATGGCTACACCTTC; CDR3aa: CASSQADRTNYGYTF
d_gene: NA; abundance: NA; v_gene: TRBV7-2; j_gene: TRBJ1-1; CDR3nt: TGTGCCAGCAGCTTAGAGGGGCCCGCGAACACTGAAGCTTTCTTT; CDR3aa: CASSLEGPANTEAFF
d_gene: NA; abundance: NA; v_gene: TRBV19; j_gene: TRBJ1-1; CDR3nt: TGTGCCAGTACACTGCAAGGGCGCGGGACTGAAGCTTTCTTT; CDR3aa: CASTLQGRGTEAFF